The 7 T cell receptor beta chains in this list originate from one sample, sequenced in a study of cytomegalovirus exposure and HLA in healthy donors. With 60 Vbeta and 13 Jbeta primers, the PCR was carried out. The protocol was immunoSEQ multiplex PCR, while the TCRdb copy is restricted to in-frame clones and leaves out a portion. The sample consists of under 150,000 clones, 84% of them appearing once. The sample comprised PBMCs. The receptors were gathered from a man aged 50 or older in good health and CMV-seronegative.

A few counts support this clone. The chain carries TRBV5-4 and TRBJ1-1, with D maybe TRBD1 (5 bases). This CDR3 contains 13 residues. Germline CDR1 and CDR2: SGHNT and YYREEE (reference sequence). With 1 base removed from V and 6 bases from J, the gap between germline ends came to 10 bases. The CDR3 sequence is CASSLRTGAEAFF. Here the CDR3 DNA reads TGTGCCAGCAGCTTGAGGACGGGGGCTGAAGCTTTCTTT.

This clone has a handful of counts. This chain connects TRBV19 to TRBJ2-7, with 8 nucleotides matching TRBD1. With 3 bases clipped from V and 1 base from J, the junction kept 5 bases outside the gene matches. CDR1 is LNHDA and CDR2 is SQIVND in the germline V gene (reference sequence). CDR3 length: 15 residues. Here the CDR3 reads CASSIGQGISYEQYF. The CDR3 DNA reads TGTGCCAGTAGTATCGGACAGGGAATATCCTACGAGCAGTACTTC.

The table lists this clone with a few counts. The chain joins TRBV11-2 to TRBJ2-5; D might be TRBD2 (6 bases). Trimming took 11 bases from V and 7 from J, leaving 17 bases between them. Germline V lookup: CDR1 SGHAT, CDR2 FQNNGV. This CDR3 spans 12 amino acids. CDR3 bases: TGTGCCTCCGGGAGATCCCATGCGACCCAGTACTTC. It codes for CASGRSHATQYF.

The V gene is TRBV13, the J gene TRBJ2-7, with TRBD1 matching over 8 bases. The CDR3 length is 16 residues. The germline CDR1 and CDR2 sequences are PRHDT and FYEKMQ (reference sequence). J was trimmed by 3 bases and V by 0 bases; bases with no gene match: 7. This chain's CDR3 is CASSLGLGTGVYEQYF. DNA of the CDR3: TGTGCCAGCAGCTTAGGCCTCGGGACAGGTGTCTACGAGCAGTACTTC.

The V call is TRBV7-3, the J call TRBJ2-5; 7 bases match TRBD1. CDR1 SGHTA and CDR2 FQGTGA come from the germline V gene. This CDR3 contains 15 residues. V was clipped by 1 base and J by 5 bases; unmatched bases: 7. In nucleotides, the CDR3 is TGTGCCAGCAGCTTAAACAGGGGCAAGTGGGAGACCCAGTACTTC. It yields the protein CASSLNRGKWETQYF.

The chain employs TRBV6-5 and TRBJ1-1; D gene uncertain. With 6 bases removed from V and 1 base from J, the gap between germline ends came to 6 bases. Germline CDR1 reads MNHEY; CDR2 reads SVGAGI. The CDR3 has 12 residues. In DNA form, the CDR3 reads TGTGCCAGCAGCACAAGGAACACTGAAGCTTTCTTT. As protein: CASSTRNTEAFF.

In its sample, this clone was seen once. V gene TRBV19 combines with J gene TRBJ2-5; D gene uncertain. The CDR3 has 15 residues. Germline CDR1 is LNHDA and CDR2 is SQIVND (reference sequence). Trimming stripped 1 base from V and 2 bases from J, with 11 bases between. Here the CDR3 DNA reads TGTGCCAGTAGTATAGGTCGAGCACGGCAAGAGACCCAGTACTTC. Translated: CASSIGRARQETQYF.